The T cell receptor beta chain under discussion was sequenced for a study of cytomegalovirus exposure and HLA in healthy donors. Amplification used 60 Vbeta primers and 13 Jbeta primers. The method was immunoSEQ multiplex PCR; TCRdb's version includes in-frame clones alone and lacks a portion of them. The sample has 90,000 to 100,000 clones, roughly 10% seen once. This clone showed up many times. Its antigen is not identified. Findings of the study overall: CMV serostatus was the sole immune exposure data available. Later, an analysis showed that TCR beta chains associated with HLA were more clonally expanded than others that were equally common. Within a later analysis, the majority of CMV-associated TCR beta chains appeared HLA-restricted. As was reported, the HLA-A and HLA-B alleles of most subjects were accurately predicted from TCR beta sequences.

This CDR3 is built from 15 residues. Trimming at V came to 3 bases and at J to 5 bases, leaving 6 bases not matched to a gene. Germline-derived CDR1 and CDR2 are SGHVS and FNYEAQ. This sequence joins TRBV7-6 and TRBJ2-1; 8 nucleotides agree with TRBD2. The TCR comes from a man aged 50 or older in good health and CMV-seropositive. What was sequenced was PBMCs. In DNA, the CDR3 is TGTGCCAGCAGCTTCGGTAGCGGGAACAACAATGAGCAGTTCTTC. Translating it yields CASSFGSGNNNEQFF.